This TCR beta chain was recorded in a study of shared clonotypes between healthy human individuals (dated by TCRdb to 2020 to 2021). At the level of the whole study: Three men and two women, aged 18 to 49 years, made up the cohort. Different laboratories and diverse techniques were used to prepare libraries and sequence TCR repertoires, to increase sequencing depth and limit assay-specific biases. Per donor, leukapheresis produced somewhere between about 0.85 and 8.9 billion PBMCs. To estimate repertoire size and how much clonotype sharing occurs between individuals, the study deeply sequenced the blood TCR repertoires of a handful of healthy adults.

Using the deep immunoSEQ assay, multiplex PCR amplified TCR CDR3 regions from genomic DNA. Extracted genomic DNA from each cell subset was distributed evenly across all wells of several immunoSEQ 96-well plates, and each plate was treated as a replicate. For unsorted PBMC, approximately 0.3 ug genomic DNA, equal to 32,000 or so T cell genomes, was loaded into each replicate PCR. Unsorted PBMC genomic DNA was sequenced across ten immunoSEQ deep assay plates. Purified libraries were quantified with a Qubit 3.0 fluorometer, sized on a Bioanalyzer 2100, and re-quantified with the KAPA Library Quantification kit. A separate single-read 150-cycle Illumina NextSeq 550 flow cell was used to sequence each immunoSEQ 96-well plate. Processing in the source paper ran as follows. Because the immunoSEQ output held only junctional sequences and lacked quality scores, the filtering could not match the filtering applied to full-length reads. Sequences were annotated with PyIR, a Python wrapper for IgBLAST v1.9, and V/J genes and CDR3 were assigned using IMGT germline references. Reads were removed for weak V/J assignments (E-value above 1e-6), missing CDR3, stop codons, out-of-frame junctions, or ambiguous translated residues. V3J clonotypes were defined by identical inferred V gene, J gene, and CDR3 amino acid sequence. To compute the percentage overlap between repertoires, the number of shared unique clonotypes was divided by the size of the smaller repertoire. Three approaches were used to assess repertoire richness: RTK rarefaction, the Chao1 estimator, and Recon v2.1 estimates of unobserved clonotypes. TCRdb limited this immuneACCESS table to in-frame rearrangements with V and J called. A share of clones is missing; checked studies link under half to unresolved V genes, and the rest is unexplained. That table supplies the V and J calls and clone size; D and trimming were determined from the DNA. The sample profile shows hundreds of thousands of clones; around 75% of them were found once. The ten largest clonotypes hold about 12% of the sample.

General study outcomes and caveats: Because the study included only a small number of donors, the genetic and exposure-history diversity represented was limited. Only blood was sampled, and tissue TCR repertoires likely differ from those in blood. Pairwise subsampling indicated that sequencing depth was expected to affect the degree of clonotype sharing among donors.

The count of this clone is one. It lacks a known antigen. Base qualities are not provided; no much larger clone lies one nucleotide away. CDR1 LNHDA and CDR2 SQIVND were looked up in the germline V gene (reference sequence). The junction shows trimming of 3 bases on V and 10 bases on J, and the gene matches do not reach 17 bases of it. CDR3 length: 18 amino acids, cysteine to phenylalanine. Only CDR3 DNA is held: 54 bases, read in frame from base 1. Healthy HIV-negative adults with no recently reported acute infections or vaccinations were included as donors. Every donor was a Caucasian adult living in Nashville, Tennessee, USA. For unsorted samples, 80 million to 100 million PBMCs were counted, and genomic DNA was extracted using the QIAamp DNA Blood Mini kit. Blood was collected by leukapheresis, and PBMCs were isolated by Ficoll-Histopaque density gradient centrifugation and then cryopreserved in liquid nitrogen vapor phase.

The sequence was collected from a middle-aged woman in good health. Some clones in this sample may be carry-over from other donors' samples. The material sequenced was PBMCs. The sequence links TRBV19 to TRBJ2-3; 12 central nucleotides agree with TRBD1. The bases are TGTGCCAGTAGTATGGGACAGGGGGCGGCTAGCGGGAGATACCCGCAGTATTTT. Its translation is CASSMGQGAASGRYPQYF.